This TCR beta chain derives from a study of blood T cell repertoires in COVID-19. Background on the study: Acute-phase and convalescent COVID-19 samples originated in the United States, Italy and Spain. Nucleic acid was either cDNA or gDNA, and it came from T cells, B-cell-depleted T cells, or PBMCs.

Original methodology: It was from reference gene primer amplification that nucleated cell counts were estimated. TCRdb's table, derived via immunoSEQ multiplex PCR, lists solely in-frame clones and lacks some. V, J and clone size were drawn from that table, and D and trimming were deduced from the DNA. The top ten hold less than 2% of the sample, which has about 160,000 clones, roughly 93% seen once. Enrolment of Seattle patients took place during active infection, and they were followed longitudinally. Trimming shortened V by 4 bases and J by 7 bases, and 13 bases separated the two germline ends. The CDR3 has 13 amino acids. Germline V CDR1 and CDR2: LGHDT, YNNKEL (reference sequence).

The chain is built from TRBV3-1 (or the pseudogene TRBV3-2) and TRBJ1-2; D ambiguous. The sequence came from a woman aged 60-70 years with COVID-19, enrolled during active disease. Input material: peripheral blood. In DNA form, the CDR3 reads TGTGCCAGCAGCCCCATAAACGCAGGTGGCTACACCTTC. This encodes CASSPINAGGYTF.